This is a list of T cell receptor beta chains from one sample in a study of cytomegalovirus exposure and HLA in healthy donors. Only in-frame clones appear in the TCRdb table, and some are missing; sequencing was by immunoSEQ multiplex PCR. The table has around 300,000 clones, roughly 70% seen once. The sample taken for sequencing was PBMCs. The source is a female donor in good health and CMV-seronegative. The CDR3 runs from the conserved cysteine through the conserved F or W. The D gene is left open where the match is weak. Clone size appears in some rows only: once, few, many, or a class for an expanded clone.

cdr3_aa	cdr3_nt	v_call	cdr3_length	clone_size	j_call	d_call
CASSSGGYEQYF	TGCGCCAGCAGCTCGGGGGGCTACGAGCAGTACTTC	TRBV5-1	12	few	TRBJ2-7	TRBD2
CARRDRGLYEQYF	TGTGCCAGGCGGGACAGGGGGCTCTACGAGCAGTACTTC	TRBV2	13	.	TRBJ2-7	TRBD1
CASSSSGTGGEGYTF	TGTGCCAGCAGTAGCTCCGGGACAGGGGGAGAGGGCTACACCTTC	TRBV28	15	.	TRBJ1-2	TRBD1
CASSPPIRGRLFSYNEQFF	TGTGCCAGCAGCCCTCCTATCCGAGGCCGCCTCTTCTCCTACAATGAGCAGTTCTTC	TRBV7-9	19	.	TRBJ2-1	.
CASSDPRGYTYEQYF	TGCGCCAGCAGTGACCCTCGCGGGTATACCTACGAGCAGTACTTC	TRBV10-2	15	once	TRBJ2-7	.
CAWTSGGGGGNTIYF	TGTGCCTGGACCTCGGGAGGGGGCGGTGGAAACACCATATATTTT	TRBV30	15	.	TRBJ1-3	TRBD1
CASTLYQGTGKLYTGELFF	TGTGCCAGCACCCTATACCAAGGGACAGGGAAATTGTACACCGGGGAGCTGTTTTTT	TRBV7-9	19	.	TRBJ2-2	TRBD1
CASSKGLAGGVGEQYF	TGTGCCAGCAGCAAAGGACTAGCGGGAGGGGTGGGCGAGCAGTACTTC	TRBV7-9	16	.	TRBJ2-7	TRBD2
CASRAGTVNQPQHF	TGTGCCAGCAGGGCAGGGACAGTTAATCAGCCCCAGCATTTT	TRBV2	14	.	TRBJ1-5	TRBD1
CASKFRQGDPNTEAFF	TGTGCCAGTAAGTTCCGACAGGGAGACCCCAACACTGAAGCTTTCTTT	TRBV19	16	.	TRBJ1-1	TRBD1
CASSRLQPNYGYTF	TGTGCCAGCAGTCGCCTACAGCCTAACTATGGCTACACCTTC	TRBV28	14	.	TRBJ1-2	.
CASSPGQGNSRGNTEAFF	TGTGCCAGCTCACCCGGACAGGGAAACTCACGGGGGAACACTGAAGCTTTCTTT	TRBV18	18	.	TRBJ1-1	TRBD1
CSAEGENYGYTF	TGCAGCGCCGAAGGGGAAAACTATGGCTACACCTTC	TRBV29-1	12	.	TRBJ1-2	.
CASSILGGMNTEAFF	TGTGCCAGTAGTATATTAGGCGGGATGAACACTGAAGCTTTCTTT	TRBV19	15	.	TRBJ1-1	.
CASSRAERTSTDTQYF	TGTGCCAGCAGCCGTGCGGAACGGACTAGCACAGATACGCAGTATTTT	TRBV14	16	few	TRBJ2-3	.
CASSLAGSGANVLTF	TGTGCCAGCAGCTTAGCCGGGTCTGGGGCCAACGTCCTGACTTTC	TRBV7-9	15	.	TRBJ2-6	.
CASSLGPGQGYYGYTF	TGTGCCAGCAGCTTAGGTCCCGGACAGGGGTACTATGGCTACACCTTC	TRBV7-6	16	.	TRBJ1-2	TRBD1
CSSSLPPGQGSYEQYF	TGTTCCAGCAGCTTACCTCCGGGACAGGGGTCCTACGAGCAGTACTTC	TRBV7-9	16	few	TRBJ2-7	TRBD1
CASSLPPGDTQYF	TGTGCCAGCAGCTTGCCCCCCGGAGATACGCAGTATTTT	TRBV5-6	13	.	TRBJ2-3	.
CASSVAGGSPYEQYF	TGTGCCAGCAGTGTAGCGGGAGGCTCCCCCTACGAGCAGTACTTC	TRBV6-1	15	.	TRBJ2-7	TRBD2
CASSYTYEQYF	TGTGCCAGCAGTTACACCTACGAGCAGTACTTC	TRBV27	11	.	TRBJ2-7	.
CASSPVMRTGQETQYF	TGTGCCAGCTCACCAGTTATGCGGACAGGGCAAGAGACCCAGTACTTC	TRBV18	16	.	TRBJ2-5	TRBD1
CASSDSREPYNEQFF	TGTGCCAGCAGTGATTCCCGGGAGCCCTACAATGAGCAGTTCTTC	TRBV6-4	15	.	TRBJ2-1	.
CAIRGRGATDEQFF	TGTGCCATCAGGGGGCGGGGTGCCACAGATGAGCAGTTCTTC	TRBV10-3	14	.	TRBJ2-1	.
CASSHRDRGLSYEQYF	TGTGCCAGCAGCCACCGGGACAGGGGACTCTCCTACGAGCAGTACTTC	TRBV11-3	16	.	TRBJ2-7	TRBD1
CASSLAPTGSKNIQYF	TGTGCCAGCAGCCTAGCTCCGACAGGGTCCAAAAACATTCAGTACTTC	TRBV27	16	.	TRBJ2-4	TRBD1
CASSLLELETQYF	TGTGCCAGCAGCTTACTAGAATTGGAGACCCAGTACTTC	TRBV13	13	.	TRBJ2-5	.
CASSLGTVYYEQYF	TGCGCCAGCAGCTTGGGCACAGTTTACTACGAGCAGTACTTC	TRBV5-1	14	.	TRBJ2-7	.
CASSKTDRGKGSPLHF	TGTGCCAGCAGCAAGACGGACAGGGGAAAAGGTTCACCCCTCCACTTT	TRBV7-3	16	.	TRBJ1-6	TRBD1
CASSQDPLGYEQFF	TGCGCCAGCAGCCAAGATCCCCTCGGTTACGAGCAGTTCTTC	TRBV4-1	14	.	TRBJ2-1	.
CASMVQGAMVQFF	TGTGCCAGTATGGTACAGGGAGCGATGGTGCAGTTCTTC	TRBV19	13	few	TRBJ2-1	.
CSRQSQETQYF	TGCAGCCGACAGTCACAAGAGACCCAGTACTTC	TRBV20-1	11	.	TRBJ2-5	.
CASSPDSDYLAFF	TGTGCCAGCAGCCCGGACAGTGATTATCTGGCTTTCTTT	TRBV7-8	13	.	TRBJ1-1	.
CASSPFSGANVLTF	TGTGCCAGCAGTCCCTTCTCTGGGGCCAACGTCCTGACTTTC	TRBV6-5	14	.	TRBJ2-6	.
CSVVAGQGAHGYTF	TGCAGCGTTGTGGCCGGACAGGGAGCACATGGCTACACCTTC	TRBV29-1	14	.	TRBJ1-2	TRBD1
CASSPGTGGLREAFF	TGTGCCAGCAGTCCCGGGACAGGGGGGTTAAGAGAAGCTTTCTTT	TRBV6-6	15	.	TRBJ1-1	TRBD1
CASSYPERAYYEQYF	TGTGCCAGCAGTTACCCGGAGAGGGCCTACTACGAGCAGTACTTC	TRBV5-8	15	.	TRBJ2-7	.
CASSLARANEQFF	TGCGCCAGCAGCTTGGCCCGCGCGAATGAGCAGTTCTTC	TRBV5-1	13	.	TRBJ2-1	.
CASGPTSGRTTDTQYF	TGTGCCAGCGGACCGACTAGCGGGAGAACAACAGATACGCAGTATTTT	TRBV14	16	.	TRBJ2-3	TRBD2
CASSLVPGLAGVLVDNEQFF	TGTGCCAGCAGCTTAGTACCGGGACTAGCGGGAGTGTTAGTGGACAATGAGCAGTTCTTC	TRBV11-3	20	.	TRBJ2-1	TRBD2
CASSLHQQGADTQYF	TGCGCCAGCAGCTTGCACCAACAGGGGGCAGATACGCAGTATTTT	TRBV5-1	15	.	TRBJ2-3	TRBD1
CAWSVPLLAGVETQYF	TGTGCCTGGAGTGTACCCTTACTAGCGGGAGTGGAGACCCAGTACTTC	TRBV30	16	.	TRBJ2-5	TRBD2
CASSLDSYQETQYF	TGTGCCAGCAGCTTGGACAGCTACCAAGAGACCCAGTACTTC	TRBV5-4	14	once	TRBJ2-5	.
CASSEASGKRAKNIQYF	TGTGCCAGCAGTGAAGCCAGCGGGAAGCGAGCCAAAAACATTCAGTACTTC	TRBV6-1	17	.	TRBJ2-4	TRBD2
CASSVVSSTTDTQYF	TGTGCCAGCAGCGTAGTTAGTTCTACCACAGATACGCAGTATTTT	TRBV9	15	.	TRBJ2-3	.
CASKPRTTYNEQFF	TGTGCCAGCAAGCCCAGGACAACATACAATGAGCAGTTCTTC	TRBV6-1	14	.	TRBJ2-1	.
CASSEGGRGGYEQYF	TGTGCCAGCAGTGAAGGTGGTAGGGGTGGCTACGAGCAGTACTTC	TRBV6-1	15	.	TRBJ2-7	.
CASRDSLNTEAFF	TGTGCCAGCAGGGACAGTTTGAACACTGAAGCTTTCTTT	TRBV28	13	.	TRBJ1-1	.
CASSLGTGGYEQYF	TGTGCCAGTAGTCTCGGGACAGGGGGCTACGAGCAGTACTTC	TRBV19	14	.	TRBJ2-7	TRBD1
CASSVGGVSTDTQYF	TGTGCCAGCAGCGTTGGGGGGGTTAGCACAGATACGCAGTATTTT	TRBV5-4	15	.	TRBJ2-3	TRBD2
CASTAYNEQFF	TGTGCCAGCACTGCCTACAATGAGCAGTTCTTC	TRBV6-5	11	few	TRBJ2-1	.
CASSSTSLETQYF	TGTGCCAGCAGCTCTACTAGCCTGGAGACCCAGTACTTC	TRBV7-9	13	.	TRBJ2-5	.
CASSPEPDSPGNQPQHF	TGTGCCAGCAGCCCCGAACCGGACAGCCCGGGCAATCAGCCCCAGCATTTT	TRBV7-3	17	few	TRBJ1-5	.
CASSLAPWRGEETQYF	TGTGCCAGCAGTTTGGCCCCGTGGCGGGGTGAAGAGACCCAGTACTTC	TRBV7-2	16	.	TRBJ2-5	.